A single sample gave rise to the 16 T cell receptor beta chains below, sequenced in a study of blood T cell repertoires in COVID-19 (TCRdb year 2020). Library preparation employed the immunoSEQ multiplex PCR assay. Entries here come from immuneACCESS through TCRdb and include only in-frame sequences with V and J called. Some clones fail to appear in such tables; in the studies checked, an unresolved V gene covers under half of the shortfall, and the cause of the remainder is unknown. Within this sample are 200,000 to 300,000 clones, with approximately 80% of them counted one time only. The ten largest clones add up to around 4.2% of the sample. The sequencing input was peripheral blood. The receptors here all came from a man aged 55 to 69 with acute or convalescent COVID-19.

The chain combines TRBV5-1 with TRBJ2-7; 8 nucleotides agree with TRBD2. The CDR3 is 14 amino acids. Germline V gene data show CDR1 as SGHRS and CDR2 as YFSETQ. Germline trimming cut 5 bases from V and 7 bases from J; bases unmatched to any gene: 11. Written as DNA, the CDR3 is TGCGCCAGCAGACAAGGGACTAGAGTGATTGAGCAGTACTTC. Translating it yields CASRQGTRVIEQYF.

J is TRBJ2-7 and V is TRBV19; 9 nucleotides align to TRBD1. CDR1 is LNHDA and CDR2 is SQIVND in the germline V gene (reference sequence). J was trimmed by 4 bases and V by 10 bases; bases with no gene match: 11. The CDR3 has 14 residues. This CDR3 reads CATSTGTGIYEQYF. The CDR3, as DNA: TGTGCCACCTCCACCGGGACAGGGATATACGAGCAGTACTTC.

The chain links TRBV10-3 to TRBJ1-3, with D perhaps matching TRBD1 (5 bases). Germline V gene data show CDR1 as ENHRY and CDR2 as SYGVKD. V was pared by 6 bases and J by 2 bases, with 14 bases between. The CDR3 length is 15 residues. The CDR3 region is CAIRETGVAGNTIYF. DNA of the CDR3: TGTGCCATCAGAGAGACGGGGGTAGCTGGAAACACCATATATTTT.

The genes are TRBV7-9 and TRBJ2-1, with D perhaps matching TRBD1 (5 bases). Germline CDR1 reads SEHNR; CDR2 reads FQNEAQ (reference sequence). This CDR3 comprises 17 residues. V was pared by 1 base and J by 4 bases, with 17 bases between. CDR3: CASSLDMVQGFYNEQFF. The CDR3 DNA reads TGTGCCAGCAGCTTAGATATGGTCCAGGGCTTTTACAATGAGCAGTTCTTC.

The rearrangement links TRBV4-3 to TRBJ2-7; 10 bases are a match to TRBD1. The CDR3 length is 13 residues. J gave up 6 bases and V 5 bases, and 4 bases lay outside the gene matches. The V gene's germline CDR1 is LGHNA and CDR2 YSLEER. This chain's CDR3 is CASSKTGGREQYF. The CDR3 DNA follows: TGCGCCAGCAGCAAGACAGGGGGCCGCGAGCAGTACTTC.

The genes are TRBV7-8 and TRBJ2-3, with D maybe TRBD2 (5 bases). The germline V gene encodes CDR1 SGHVS and CDR2 FQNEAQ. The CDR3 extends over 12 amino acids. The V gene lost 4 bases and the J gene lost 11 bases, with 13 bases spanning the gap. As DNA, the CDR3 is TGTGCCAGCAGCTCACTAGTCCGGGGGCAGTATTTT. Translated: CASSSLVRGQYF.

This clone was recorded only once. The chain joins TRBV9 to TRBJ1-2, with D unclear. Germline assignment: CDR1 SGDLS and CDR2 YYNGEE. Trimming left V 0 bases short and J 0 bases short, with 6 bases between. The CDR3 is 14 residues long. The CDR3 sequence: CASSVAGPNYGYTF. In DNA form, the CDR3 reads TGTGCCAGCAGCGTAGCTGGGCCTAACTATGGCTACACCTTC.

This clone has more than one count but fewer than ten. Written as DNA, the CDR3 is TGTGCCAGCAGTGAACAGAACTATGGCTACACCTTC. Translation: CASSEQNYGYTF. The chain links TRBV25-1 to TRBJ1-2, with unresolved D. CDR1 MGHDK and CDR2 SYGVNS come from the germline V gene. Trimming pared 2 bases from V and 2 bases from J, leaving 3 bases between. The CDR3 runs to 12 residues.

The chain joins TRBV7-2 to TRBJ1-5, with D possibly being TRBD1 (6 bases). This CDR3 contains 14 residues. Trimming removed 4 bases at V and 4 bases at J, with 11 bases between. CDR1 and CDR2 (germline): SGHTA, FQGNSA. The CDR3 spells CASSSQGWNQPQHF. CDR3 sequence (DNA): TGTGCCAGCAGCTCGCAGGGGTGGAATCAGCCCCAGCATTTT. Based on the CDR3 plus reference TRBV7-2 and TRBJ1-5, the full variable domain is GAGVSQSPSNKVTEKGKDVELRCDPISGHTALYWYRQSLGQGLEFLIYFQGNSAPDKSGLPSDRFSAERTGGSVSTLTIQRTQQEDSAVYLCASSSQGWNQPQHFGDGTRLSIL.

The chain has TRBV19 and TRBJ2-7; 15 nucleotides line up with TRBD2. This CDR3 region has 18 residues. From germline, CDR1 is LNHDA and CDR2 SQIVND (reference sequence). With V trimmed by 3 bases and J by 0 bases, 6 bases remained unmatched. Written as DNA, the CDR3 is TGTGCCAGTAGTATTCAGGGGACTAGCGGGAGGTCCTCCTACGAGCAGTACTTC. Its protein product is CASSIQGTSGRSSYEQYF.

The chain combines TRBV7-3 with TRBJ1-2; no clear D gene. CDR1 and CDR2 (germline): SGHTA, FQGTGA. Trimming removed 4 bases from V and 5 bases from J, with 8 bases in between. The CDR3 is made up of 12 amino acids. Here the CDR3 reads CASSSGVYGYTF. The CDR3 coding sequence is TGTGCCAGCAGCTCGGGAGTTTATGGCTACACCTTC.

The gene calls are TRBV6-5 and TRBJ2-5; 13 positions match TRBD2. The CDR3 loop spans 15 amino acids. The germline gives CDR1 MNHEY, CDR2 SVGAGI. V shed 7 bases, J shed 1 base, and the junction held 3 bases outside the gene matches. CDR3 nucleotides: TGTGCCAGCAACCGACTAGCGGGAGGCCAAGAGACCCAGTACTTC. This translates into CASNRLAGGQETQYF.

The table lists this clone with a few counts. The rearrangement joins TRBV7-8 to TRBJ1-2; 8 bases agree with TRBD1. V lost 5 bases, J lost 3 bases, and 2 bases stayed unmatched. CDR1 and CDR2 (germline): SGHVS, FQNEAQ. The length of the CDR3 is 13 residues. The CDR3 bases are TGTGCCAGCAGCCCGGACAGGGACTATGGCTACACCTTC. The encoded protein is CASSPDRDYGYTF.

In this sample, this clone turned up a few times. The V gene is TRBV19, the J gene TRBJ2-7, with D perhaps matching TRBD2 (6 bases). Germline lookup yields CDR1 LNHDA and CDR2 SQIVND (reference sequence). V was pared by 4 bases and J by 6 bases, with 16 bases between. The CDR3 has 14 residues. CDR3 region: CASSRDSRPLEQYF. The CDR3 DNA follows: TGTGCCAGTAGTAGGGACTCGCGCCCACTCGAGCAGTACTTC. Full variable domain (missing parts from reference TRBV19 and TRBJ2-7): DGGITQSPKYLFRKEGQNVTLSCEQNLNHDAMYWYRQDPGQGLRLIYYSQIVNDFQKGDIAEGYSVSREKKESFPLTVTSAQKNPTAFYLCASSRDSRPLEQYFGPGTRLTVT.

This chain connects TRBV2 to TRBJ1-2; 11 positions agree with TRBD1. V shed 7 bases, J shed 3 bases, and the junction held 4 bases outside the gene matches. From germline, CDR1 is SNHLY and CDR2 FYNNEI. The CDR3 consists of 14 residues. The CDR3 loop is CASTRTGGYYGYTF. The CDR3, as DNA: TGTGCCAGCACTAGGACAGGGGGCTACTATGGCTACACCTTC.

J is TRBJ1-2 and V is TRBV19; D gene uncertain. V was shortened by 5 bases and J by 0 bases, with 7 bases between the two germline ends. CDR3 length equals 13 residues. Germline V CDR1 and CDR2: LNHDA, SQIVND (reference sequence). CDR3 in amino acids: CASSSSANYGYTF. The CDR3 region has the DNA TGTGCCAGTAGTTCCAGTGCTAACTATGGCTACACCTTC.